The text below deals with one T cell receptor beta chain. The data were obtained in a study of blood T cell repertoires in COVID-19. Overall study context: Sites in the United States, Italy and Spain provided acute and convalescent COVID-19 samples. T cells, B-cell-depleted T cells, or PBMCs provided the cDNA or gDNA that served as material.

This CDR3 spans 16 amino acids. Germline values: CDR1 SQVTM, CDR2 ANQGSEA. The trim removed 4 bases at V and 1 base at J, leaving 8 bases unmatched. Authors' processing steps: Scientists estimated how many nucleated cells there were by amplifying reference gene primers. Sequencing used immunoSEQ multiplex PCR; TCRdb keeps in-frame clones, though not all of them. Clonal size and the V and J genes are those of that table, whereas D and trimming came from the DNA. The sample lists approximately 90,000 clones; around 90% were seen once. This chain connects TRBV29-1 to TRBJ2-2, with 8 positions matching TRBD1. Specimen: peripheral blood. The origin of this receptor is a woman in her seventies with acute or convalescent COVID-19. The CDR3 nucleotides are TGCAGCGTTGCGCTAGGGGGGACAGGGAACACCGGGGAGCTGTTTTTT. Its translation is CSVALGGTGNTGELFF.